The rows below give T cell receptor beta chains drawn from one sample of a study of T cell responses to AZD1222 COVID-19 vaccine. The repertoire was sequenced with immunoSEQ multiplex PCR; TCRdb's copy has only in-frame clones and lacks some. This sample has about 170,000 clones; 85% to 90% occur once, and the top ten carry about 1.5%. The specimen comprised peripheral blood, sampled on day 0 of AZD1222 vaccination. Receptors were obtained from an adult in good health. The CDR3 runs from the conserved cysteine through the conserved F or W. A D gene is named only where the DNA matches it firmly. The listing skips clone size in some rows; elsewhere it reads once, few, many or a size class.

D: TRBD1
J: TRBJ1-2
size: NA
V: TRBV28
CDR3: CASRTTGGRGYTF
DNA: TGTGCCAGCAGGACCACAGGGGGCCGTGGCTACACCTTC

D: NA
J: TRBJ2-5
size: NA
V: TRBV2
CDR3: CASSSQETQYF
DNA: TGTGCCAGCAGTAGCCAAGAGACCCAGTACTTC

D: NA
J: TRBJ2-3
size: NA
V: TRBV5-1
CDR3: CASSLGGNGDTQYF
DNA: TGCGCCAGCAGCTTGGGGGGGAATGGAGATACGCAGTATTTT

D: NA
J: TRBJ1-1
size: once
V: TRBV10-3
CDR3: CAISEGLTNTEAFF
DNA: TGTGCCATCAGTGAGGGACTGACGAACACTGAAGCTTTCTTT

D: NA
J: TRBJ2-5
size: few
V: TRBV28
CDR3: CASRTPVGYETQYF
DNA: TGTGCCAGCAGGACCCCGGTTGGGTATGAGACCCAGTACTTC

D: NA
J: TRBJ2-2
size: few
V: TRBV9
CDR3: CASSVQQTGELFF
DNA: TGTGCCAGCAGCGTACAACAGACCGGGGAGCTGTTTTTT

D: TRBD1
J: TRBJ1-2
size: NA
V: TRBV28
CDR3: CASSLDRAPFGYTF
DNA: TGTGCCAGCAGCTTAGACAGGGCCCCATTTGGCTACACCTTC

D: NA
J: TRBJ1-1
size: NA
V: TRBV9
CDR3: CASSPPRKGQNTEAFF
DNA: TGTGCCAGCAGCCCCCCCCGGAAGGGGCAGAACACTGAAGCTTTCTTT

D: TRBD1
J: TRBJ1-2
size: NA
V: TRBV24-1
CDR3: CATSDADRGNRDGYTF
DNA: TGTGCCACCAGTGATGCCGACAGGGGGAACCGCGATGGCTACACCTTC

D: TRBD2
J: TRBJ2-1
size: NA
V: TRBV7-3
CDR3: CASSSKPGGVPNEQFF
DNA: TGTGCCAGCAGCTCCAAACCGGGGGGAGTTCCCAATGAGCAGTTCTTC

D: NA
J: TRBJ2-2
size: NA
V: TRBV18
CDR3: CASSPPIGGELFF
DNA: TGTGCCAGCTCACCACCGATCGGCGGGGAGCTGTTTTTT

D: NA
J: TRBJ1-5
size: NA
V: TRBV5-6
CDR3: CASSSPLQGQPQHF
DNA: TGTGCCAGCAGCTCCCCCCTCCAAGGACAGCCCCAGCATTTT

D: NA
J: TRBJ1-4
size: NA
V: TRBV4-1
CDR3: CASSQVTGGELFF
DNA: TGCGCCAGCAGCCAAGTTACGGGTGGGGAACTGTTTTTT

D: NA
J: TRBJ2-1
size: NA
V: TRBV11-2
CDR3: CASSLFGGTANNEQFF
DNA: TGTGCCAGCAGCTTATTCGGAGGGACAGCCAACAATGAGCAGTTCTTC

D: NA
J: TRBJ2-1
size: NA
V: TRBV2
CDR3: CASSRYNEQFF
DNA: TGTGCCAGCAGTCGCTACAATGAGCAGTTCTTC

D: NA
J: TRBJ2-7
size: NA
V: TRBV29-1
CDR3: CSVEEEYEQYF
DNA: TGCAGCGTTGAAGAAGAGTACGAGCAGTACTTC

D: NA
J: TRBJ1-6
size: NA
V: TRBV21-1
CDR3: CASSKGPNREHSPLHF
DNA: TGTGCCAGCAGCAAAGGCCCAAACAGGGAGCATTCACCCCTCCACTTT

D: NA
J: TRBJ1-4
size: NA
V: TRBV12-5
CDR3: CASGLVQEVTFEKLFF
DNA: TGTGCTAGTGGTTTGGTACAAGAAGTCACGTTTGAAAAACTGTTTTTT

D: NA
J: TRBJ2-7
size: NA
V: TRBV6-2/TRBV6-3
CDR3: CASSYRPSSYEQYF
DNA: TGTGCCAGCAGTTACAGGCCGAGCTCCTACGAGCAGTACTTC

D: NA
J: TRBJ1-2
size: NA
V: TRBV6-5
CDR3: CASNLRWGGGYTF
DNA: TGTGCCAGCAACCTCCGGTGGGGGGGTGGCTACACCTTC

D: NA
J: TRBJ1-1
size: NA
V: TRBV6-5
CDR3: CASIHLEAFF
DNA: TGTGCCAGCATCCACCTTGAAGCTTTCTTT

D: NA
J: TRBJ1-6
size: few
V: TRBV7-8
CDR3: CASSLEAVNSPLHF
DNA: TGTGCCAGCAGCTTAGAAGCTGTAAATTCACCCCTCCACTTT

D: NA
J: TRBJ1-2
size: NA
V: TRBV28
CDR3: CASSKDNYGYTF
DNA: TGTGCCAGCAGTAAAGATAACTATGGCTACACCTTC

D: NA
J: TRBJ1-2
size: NA
V: TRBV9
CDR3: CASSVESTSLTYGYTF
DNA: TGTGCCAGCAGCGTAGAATCCACTTCTTTAACCTATGGCTACACCTTC

D: TRBD1
J: TRBJ2-1
size: NA
V: TRBV14
CDR3: CASSQGQEYNEQFF
DNA: TGTGCCAGCAGCCAGGGACAGGAATACAATGAGCAGTTCTTC

D: NA
J: TRBJ1-5
size: NA
V: TRBV2
CDR3: CASRGTFNQPQHF
DNA: TGTGCCAGCAGGGGGACGTTTAACCAGCCCCAGCATTTT

D: NA
J: TRBJ2-7
size: NA
V: TRBV7-9
CDR3: CASSLVEDGEQYF
DNA: TGTGCCAGCAGCTTAGTGGAGGACGGCGAGCAGTACTTC

D: NA
J: TRBJ1-5
size: once
V: TRBV5-5
CDR3: CASSPEGNQPQHF
DNA: TGTGCCAGCAGCCCCGAGGGCAATCAGCCCCAGCATTTT

D: NA
J: TRBJ1-3
size: NA
V: TRBV2
CDR3: CASVLTSGNTIYF
DNA: TGTGCCAGCGTGCTTACCTCTGGAAACACCATATATTTT

D: NA
J: TRBJ2-1
size: NA
V: TRBV28
CDR3: CASSRWNEQFF
DNA: TGTGCCAGCAGTCGGTGGAATGAGCAGTTCTTC

D: NA
J: TRBJ1-1
size: NA
V: TRBV7-2
CDR3: CASSLAARTEAFF
DNA: TGTGCCAGCAGCTTGGCAGCGCGCACTGAAGCTTTCTTT

D: NA
J: TRBJ2-7
size: NA
V: TRBV11-2
CDR3: CASSLRQSPYEQYF
DNA: TGTGCCAGCAGCTTGCGGCAGTCACCCTACGAGCAGTACTTC

D: NA
J: TRBJ1-2
size: NA
V: TRBV7-2
CDR3: CASSAGANGYTF
DNA: TGTGCCAGCAGCGCGGGGGCCAATGGCTACACCTTC

D: NA
J: TRBJ1-2
size: NA
V: TRBV28
CDR3: CASSAAPYGYTF
DNA: TGTGCCAGCAGTGCAGCTCCATATGGCTACACCTTC

D: NA
J: TRBJ1-1
size: NA
V: TRBV19
CDR3: CASSIEGTNTEAFF
DNA: TGTGCCAGTAGTATAGAGGGCACAAACACTGAAGCTTTCTTT

D: NA
J: TRBJ2-3
size: NA
V: TRBV3-1/TRBV3-2
CDR3: CASSQDQGSDTQYF
DNA: TGTGCCAGCAGCCAAGATCAGGGCTCAGATACGCAGTATTTT

D: NA
J: TRBJ2-1
size: NA
V: TRBV6-5
CDR3: CASTDPYSYNEQFF
DNA: TGTGCCAGCACCGACCCTTACTCCTACAATGAGCAGTTCTTC

D: TRBD2
J: TRBJ2-2
size: NA
V: TRBV10-3
CDR3: CAITRTSGSRTGELFF
DNA: TGTGCCATCACCCGGACTAGCGGGAGCCGCACCGGGGAGCTGTTTTTT

D: TRBD2
J: TRBJ2-2
size: NA
V: TRBV19
CDR3: CASSSRLAGATGELFF
DNA: TGTGCCAGTAGTAGTAGACTAGCGGGCGCCACCGGGGAGCTGTTTTTT

D: NA
J: TRBJ1-5
size: NA
V: TRBV6-5
CDR3: CASSGGGTRHF
DNA: TGTGCCAGCAGCGGGGGGGGGACACGGCATTTT

D: NA
J: TRBJ2-2
size: NA
V: TRBV5-5
CDR3: CASSLRTLGTGELFF
DNA: TGTGCCAGCAGCCTGAGGACCCTGGGCACCGGGGAGCTGTTTTTT

D: NA
J: TRBJ2-3
size: NA
V: TRBV10-3
CDR3: CAISAGGSTDTQYF
DNA: TGTGCCATCAGTGCCGGGGGCAGCACAGATACGCAGTATTTT

D: TRBD2
J: TRBJ2-5
size: NA
V: TRBV29-1
CDR3: CSVVGASGTDETQYF
DNA: TGCAGCGTTGTTGGCGCTAGCGGGACGGACGAGACCCAGTACTTC

D: NA
J: TRBJ2-2
size: NA
V: TRBV7-8
CDR3: CASSLGGIGELFF
DNA: TGTGCCAGCAGCTTAGGGGGGATCGGGGAGCTGTTTTTT

D: NA
J: TRBJ2-6
size: NA
V: TRBV7-9
CDR3: CASSSDGISGANVLTF
DNA: TGTGCCAGCAGCTCTGACGGGATCTCTGGGGCCAACGTCCTGACTTTC

D: NA
J: TRBJ2-3
size: NA
V: TRBV7-3
CDR3: CASSTLGADTQYF
DNA: TGTGCCAGCAGCACCCTAGGGGCAGATACGCAGTATTTT

D: NA
J: TRBJ2-5
size: NA
V: TRBV29-1
CDR3: CSVEEEGEETQYF
DNA: TGCAGCGTTGAAGAAGAGGGGGAAGAGACCCAGTACTTC

D: TRBD1
J: TRBJ1-6
size: NA
V: TRBV28
CDR3: CATHNTRDRRLHF
DNA: TGTGCCACACACAATACCCGGGACAGAAGACTCCACTTT

D: NA
J: TRBJ2-3
size: NA
V: TRBV11-2
CDR3: CASSFERHGTDTQYF
DNA: TGTGCCAGCAGCTTTGAAAGACACGGGACAGATACGCAGTATTTT

D: NA
J: TRBJ1-1
size: NA
V: TRBV13
CDR3: CASSFGGRAFF
DNA: TGTGCCAGCAGCTTTGGAGGGCGGGCTTTCTTT

D: TRBD2
J: TRBJ2-6
size: NA
V: TRBV5-4
CDR3: CASSPRGGAQSGANVLTF
DNA: TGTGCCAGCAGCCCCCGGGGGGGGGCGCAATCTGGGGCCAACGTCCTGACTTTC

D: NA
J: TRBJ1-1
size: NA
V: TRBV6-5
CDR3: CATRRTEAFF
DNA: TGTGCCACCCGCAGGACTGAAGCTTTCTTT

D: TRBD1
J: TRBJ1-5
size: NA
V: TRBV6-5
CDR3: CASREGAYSNQPQHF
DNA: TGTGCCAGCAGGGAGGGGGCATATAGCAATCAGCCCCAGCATTTT

D: TRBD2
J: TRBJ2-1
size: NA
V: TRBV9
CDR3: CASSVGTSVLYNEQFF
DNA: TGTGCCAGCAGCGTAGGAACTAGCGTGTTATATAATGAGCAGTTCTTC

D: TRBD1
J: TRBJ1-4
size: NA
V: TRBV27
CDR3: CASSFYGTGSVSYEKLFF
DNA: TGTGCCAGCAGTTTTTACGGGACAGGCAGTGTCAGTTATGAAAAACTGTTTTTT

D: NA
J: TRBJ1-1
size: few
V: TRBV6-2/TRBV6-3
CDR3: CASSYGVPNTEAFF
DNA: TGTGCCAGCAGTTACGGAGTACCGAACACTGAAGCTTTCTTT

D: NA
J: TRBJ1-5
size: NA
V: TRBV10-3
CDR3: CAISEHGADQPQHF
DNA: TGTGCCATCAGTGAGCATGGGGCGGATCAGCCCCAGCATTTT